The clone carrying this T cell receptor beta chain was seen only a few times. What it binds is not known. Sequencing used cDNA as its template, made by extracting RNA and reverse transcribing it. Data came from immunoSEQ multiplex PCR; TCRdb stores just in-frame clones and leaves some out. The sample holds 80,000 to 100,000 clones, 44% seen once. These data originate in a study of CD8+ T cells in alopecia areata. Overall study context: A regimen of oral tofacitinib, 5 to 10 mg twice daily, was given to treated patients. The study's findings and limits: Numerous expanded lesional clones remained in scalp and blood during tofacitinib. Possibly because of HLA-related factors, TCR sharing was less clear across patients than in mice. Normal scalp had lower clonality than lesional scalp, with alopecia totalis/universalis lesions showing this most strongly.

Treatment of the sample: oral pan-JAK inhibitor, 5-10 mg twice daily. Trimming at V came to 0 bases and at J to 10 bases, leaving 2 bases not matched to a gene. The CDR3 consists of 13 residues. Germline assignment: CDR1 SGDLS and CDR2 YYNGEE. V usage is TRBV9 and J usage is TRBJ2-1, with 9 bases fitting TRBD1. This TCR came from a human donor with alopecia areata. Sequenced material: CD8+ T cells sorted from blood, taken at week 24, from a patient treated with tofacitinib. CDR3 DNA sequence: TGTGCCAGCAGCGTAGAGGGGACAGGGGAGCAGTTCTTC. It is translated as CASSVEGTGEQFF.